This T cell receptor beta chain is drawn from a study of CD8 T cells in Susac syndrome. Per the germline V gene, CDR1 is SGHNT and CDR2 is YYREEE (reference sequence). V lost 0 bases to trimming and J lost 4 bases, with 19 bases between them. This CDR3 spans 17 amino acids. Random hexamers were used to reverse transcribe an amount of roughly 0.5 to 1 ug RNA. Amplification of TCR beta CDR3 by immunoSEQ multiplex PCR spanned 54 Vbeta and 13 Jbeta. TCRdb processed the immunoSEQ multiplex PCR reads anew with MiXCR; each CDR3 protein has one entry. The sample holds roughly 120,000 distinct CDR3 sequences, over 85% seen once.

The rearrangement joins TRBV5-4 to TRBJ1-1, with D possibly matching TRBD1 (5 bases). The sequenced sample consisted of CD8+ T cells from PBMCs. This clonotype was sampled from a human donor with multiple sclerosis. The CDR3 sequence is CASSLGALGGRTTEAFF. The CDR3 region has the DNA TGTGCCAGCAGCTTGGGGGCGCTGGGGGGTCGGACCACTGAAGCTTTCTTT.